Below, one TCR beta chain is given with its context. Germline values: CDR1 LNHDA, CDR2 SQIVND (reference sequence). V trimming: 7 bases; J trimming: 4 bases; junction bases outside the gene matches: 6. The CDR3 runs 14 residues. The sample is drawn from a study of blood T cell repertoires in COVID-19. The data were produced by immunoSEQ multiplex PCR, yet TCRdb's version contains in-frame clones alone and is incomplete. The table shows fewer than 450,000 clones, with about 90% occurring only once. The sequence was collected from a woman aged 30 to 39 who had recovered from COVID-19. Sequencing used PBMCs or T cells enriched from blood (not recorded which). The chain has TRBV19 and TRBJ1-4, with 7 bases that match TRBD1. CDR3 coding DNA: TGTGCCAGTAACCCGGGACAGCTTAATGAAAAACTGTTTTTT. Amino acids: CASNPGQLNEKLFF.